This T cell receptor beta chain was documented in a study of control samples from healthy donors and cancer patients. Germline CDR1 reads GTSNPN; CDR2 reads SVGIG (reference sequence). Trimming took off 2 bases at V and 3 bases at J, with 10 bases between the two ends. This CDR3 has 14 amino acids. Sequencing was performed with immunoSEQ multiplex PCR; in TCRdb, only in-frame clones are kept and a portion is missing. The table lists approximately 100,000 clones, roughly 84% of them singletons. The receptor's source is a woman aged 40 to 49 in good health. The V call is TRBV30, the J call TRBJ2-2; D is possibly TRBD2 (6 bases). Sequencing input: blood. The DNA for the CDR3 is TGTGCCTGGAGTCGAGGGGAGGACACCGGGGAGCTGTTTTTT. Its translation is CAWSRGEDTGELFF.